The next 16 T cell receptor beta chains were all read from a single sample in a study of T-cell reconstitution after alpha-beta-depleted transplantation in children. Unique molecular identifiers featured in how the TCRbeta library was prepared. One entry per CDR3 protein, called by TCRdb with MiXCR from the PCR reads. The table records approximately 640,000 distinct CDR3 sequences, 15% to 20% of them present only once. Here the sequenced sample was PBMCs from the stem cell graft donor, taken from the stem cell graft. These receptors were obtained from a human donor who donated a stem cell graft to a child with acute myeloid leukemia.

This chain joins TRBV10-3 and TRBJ1-2; 8 bases map to TRBD1. The CDR3 has 15 amino acids. V lost 0 bases and J lost 2; bases outside the gene matches: 2. The germline V gene has CDR1 ENHRY and CDR2 SYGVKD. The DNA of the CDR3 is TGTGCCATCAGTGAGTCTAGGGACAGGAACTATGGCTACACCTTC. It yields the protein CAISESRDRNYGYTF.

The rearrangement uses TRBV4-3 and TRBJ1-2, with a possible D match to TRBD1 (5 bases). The CDR3 totals 15 residues. CDR1 and CDR2 from the germline V gene are LGHNA and YSLEER. The V end was cut by 2 bases, the J end by 4 bases, with 14 bases between. CDR3 sequence: CASSQIPGQGYGYTF. The CDR3 DNA follows: TGCGCCAGCAGCCAAATCCCGGGGCAGGGCTATGGCTACACCTTC.

This clonotype has ten or more counts. The chain combines TRBV20-1 with TRBJ2-7; 8 positions agree with TRBD1. The germline V gene has CDR1 DFQATT and CDR2 SNEGSKA (reference sequence). The CDR3 totals 14 residues. The ends lost 5 bases at V and 6 bases at J; junction bases unmatched: 12. The CDR3 region is CSASPPGQAREQYV. CDR3 sequence (DNA): TGCAGTGCTTCCCCTCCGGGACAGGCCCGCGAGCAGTACGTC.

This clonotype was found a few times. The J gene is TRBJ2-7, the V gene TRBV9; the D gene is possibly TRBD1 (6 bases). CDR3 length: 14 amino acids. CDR1 is SGDLS and CDR2 is YYNGEE in the germline V gene. The V end was cut by 4 bases, the J end by 2 bases, with 13 bases between. CDR3: CASSPRDTTYEQYV. The CDR3 DNA reads as TGTGCCAGCAGCCCCCGGGACACCACCTACGAGCAGTACGTC.

This clonotype was detected many times. The chain recombines TRBV20-1 with TRBJ2-3; D perhaps matches TRBD2 (6 bases). V dropped 4 bases and J dropped 2 bases, with 19 bases sitting between them. The CDR3 spans 16 residues. Germline lookup yields CDR1 DFQATT and CDR2 SNEGSKA (reference sequence). The DNA for the CDR3 is TGCAGTGCTATCCCGGTGGAGGGTCACCACACAGATACGCAGTATTTT. Amino acid sequence: CSAIPVEGHHTDTQYF.

In this sample, this clonotype turned up many times. The junction departs from germline at one end; a sequencing error may be responsible. The J gene is TRBJ2-3, the V gene TRBV4-3, with D perhaps TRBD2 (6 bases). The CDR3 covers 14 residues. Germline loops: CDR1 LGHNA, CDR2 YSLEER. The CDR3 bases are TGCGCCAGCAGCCAAGATCACGGGACCCGGGGGACGAATTTT. This codes for CASSQDHGTRGTNF.

This clonotype was counted at least ten times. The chain recombines TRBV20-1 with TRBJ2-7; D not certain. Trimming removed 1 base at V and 5 bases at J, with 6 bases between. The CDR3 totals 11 residues. Per the germline V gene, CDR1 is DFQATT and CDR2 is SNEGSKA (reference sequence). CDR3 amino acids: CSARGRHEQYF. The CDR3 DNA reads as TGCAGTGCTAGAGGGCGGCACGAGCAGTACTTC.

This clonotype was observed a single time. A much larger clone lies a single base off, so this may be a read error. The chain carries TRBV5-5 and TRBJ2-1, with no clear D. There are 13 residues in the CDR3. Germline lookup yields CDR1 SGHKS and CDR2 YYEKEE (reference sequence). V gave up 7 bases and J gave up 7 bases, with 15 bases separating them. CDR3 protein: CASGLGPWNEQFF. CDR3 nucleotides: TGTGCCAGCGGCCTGGGCCCGTGGAATGAGCAGTTCTTC.

As concerns this clonotype: A much more abundant neighbour one base away suggests this may be a read error. The V call is TRBV29-1, the J call TRBJ2-2; the D gene could be TRBD1 or TRBD2 (6 bases each). This CDR3 is built from 12 residues. The germline gives CDR1 SQVTM, CDR2 ANQGSEA. CDR3 amino acids: CSVGGDTRELFF. CDR3 sequence (DNA): TGCTCGGTGGGCGGGGACACCAGGGAGCTGTTTTTT.

Ten or more counts support this clonotype. The chain combines TRBV20-1 with TRBJ2-7; D could derive from TRBD1 or TRBD2 (5 bases each). The CDR3 extends over 13 amino acids. V was trimmed by 3 bases and J by 0 bases, leaving 9 bases between them. Germline assignment: CDR1 DFQATT and CDR2 SNEGSKA (reference sequence). The CDR3 loop reads CSASRGDSYEQYV. Written as DNA, the CDR3 is TGCAGTGCTAGCCGGGGCGACTCCTACGAGCAGTACGTC.

On this clonotype: A much larger clone lies one base from this, so it may be a read error. The gene calls are TRBV20-1 and TRBJ2-7; TRBD1 matches at 7 bases. This CDR3 contains 15 residues. Germline lookup yields CDR1 DFQATT and CDR2 SNEGSKA (reference sequence). V lost 3 bases, J lost 5 bases, and 13 bases stayed unmatched. In nucleotides, the CDR3 is TGCAGTGCTAGTGATCTGCGCAGGGGGAACAACGAGCAGTACTTC. Protein product: CSASDLRRGNNEQYF.

The gene calls are TRBV2 and TRBJ1-1; D gene unclear. There are 14 residues in the CDR3. V shed 2 bases and J shed 0 bases, with 7 bases lying between them. Germline V gene lookup returns CDR1 SNHLY and CDR2 FYNNEI. For the CDR3, the DNA is TGTGCCAGCAGTGAATACAGCCTGAACACTGAAGCTTTCTTT. This encodes CASSEYSLNTEAFF.

This clonotype was recorded many times. The genes are TRBV10-2 and TRBJ2-7; 7 nucleotides match TRBD1. The CDR3 covers 15 residues. The germline V gene has CDR1 WSHSY and CDR2 SAAADI. V lost 4 bases to trimming and J lost 7 bases; unmatched junction nucleotides: 13. CDR3 sequence: CASSAGQRGSGEQYV. DNA of the CDR3: TGCGCCAGCAGTGCGGGACAGCGAGGGTCTGGGGAGCAGTACGTC.

J is TRBJ2-2 and V is TRBV6-4; the match to TRBD1 covers 11 bases. Germline V gene data show CDR1 as MRHNA and CDR2 as SNTAGT. Germline trimming cut 0 bases from V and 4 bases from J; bases unmatched to any gene: 4. The CDR3 is made up of 17 amino acids. CDR3 protein: CASSDSGGQGVTGELFF. For the CDR3, the DNA is TGTGCCAGCAGTGACTCTGGGGGACAGGGGGTCACCGGGGAGCTGTTTTTT.

This clonotype was recorded many times. The V call is TRBV7-2, the J call TRBJ2-7, with D unclear. The CDR3 totals 11 residues. CDR1 and CDR2 from the germline V gene are SGHTA and FQGNSA. The V end was cut by 4 bases, the J end by 5 bases, with 6 bases between. CDR3 coding DNA: TGTGCCAGCAGCTACGCGAACGAGCAGTACTTC. It translates to CASSYANEQYF.

The sample holds a few counts of this clonotype. V usage is TRBV7-7 and J usage is TRBJ2-1, with 8 positions matching TRBD1. The length of the CDR3 is 15 residues. The V gene end was trimmed by 5 bases and the J gene end by 7 bases; junction bases not matched to a gene: 10. Germline CDR1 and CDR2: SSHAT and FNYEAQ (reference sequence). The CDR3 protein is CASSLSADRGNEQFF. The DNA for the CDR3 is TGTGCCAGCAGCCTAAGCGCAGACAGGGGAAATGAGCAGTTCTTC.